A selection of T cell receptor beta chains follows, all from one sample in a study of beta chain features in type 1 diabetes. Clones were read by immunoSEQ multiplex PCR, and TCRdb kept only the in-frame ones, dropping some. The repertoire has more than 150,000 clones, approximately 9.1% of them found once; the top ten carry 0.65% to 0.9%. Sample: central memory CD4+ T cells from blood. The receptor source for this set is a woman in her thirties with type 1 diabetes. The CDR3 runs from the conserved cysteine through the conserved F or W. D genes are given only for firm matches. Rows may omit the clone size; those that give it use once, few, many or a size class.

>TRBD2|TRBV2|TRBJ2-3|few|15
CASSVDSGGTDTQYF
TGTGCCAGCAGTGTTGATAGCGGGGGCACAGATACGCAGTATTTT
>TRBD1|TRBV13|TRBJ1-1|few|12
CASSPRTGKAFF
TGTGCCAGCAGCCCTAGGACAGGAAAAGCTTTCTTT
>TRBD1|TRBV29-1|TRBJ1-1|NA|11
CSVQGVTEAFF
TGCAGCGTTCAGGGGGTCACTGAAGCTTTCTTT
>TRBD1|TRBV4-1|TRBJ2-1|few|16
CASSQLELDRGDEQFF
TGCGCCAGCAGCCAACTGGAATTGGACAGGGGCGATGAGCAGTTCTTC
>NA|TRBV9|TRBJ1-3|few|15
CASSVQGTGGNTIYF
TGTGCCAGCAGCGTCCAGGGAACGGGTGGAAACACCATATATTTT
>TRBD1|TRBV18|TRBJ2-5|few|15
CASSPRAGGAETQYF
TGTGCCAGCTCACCACGGGCAGGGGGCGCGGAGACCCAGTACTTC
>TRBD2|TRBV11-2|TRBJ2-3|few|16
CASSLRLAGGTDTQYF
TGTGCCAGCAGCTTAAGGCTAGCGGGAGGCACAGATACGCAGTATTTT
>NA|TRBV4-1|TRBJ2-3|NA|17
CASSHGSRQGFTDTQYF
TGCGCCAGCAGCCATGGGTCCCGCCAGGGGTTCACAGATACGCAGTATTTT
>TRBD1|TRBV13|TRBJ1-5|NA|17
CASSLQGGGISNQPQHF
TGTGCCAGCAGCTTACAGGGGGGAGGTATTAGCAATCAGCCCCAGCATTTT
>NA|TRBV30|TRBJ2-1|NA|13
CAFDSHPINEQFF
TGTGCCTTTGACTCGCATCCCATCAATGAGCAGTTCTTC
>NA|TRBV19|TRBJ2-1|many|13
CASSIVQGDGQFF
TGTGCCAGTAGTATCGTACAGGGAGACGGGCAGTTCTTC
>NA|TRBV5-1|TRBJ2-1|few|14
CASSLEASYNEQFF
TGCGCCAGCAGCTTGGAAGCTTCCTACAATGAGCAGTTCTTC
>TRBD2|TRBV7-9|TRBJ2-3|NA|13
CASGSGSPDTQYF
TGTGCCAGCGGTAGCGGGTCACCAGATACGCAGTATTTT
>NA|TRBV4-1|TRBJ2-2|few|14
CASSGVAGTGELFF
TGCGCCAGCAGCGGGGTGGCGGGCACCGGGGAGCTGTTTTTT
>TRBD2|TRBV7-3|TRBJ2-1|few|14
CASSPKLAANEQFF
TGTGCCAGCAGCCCTAAGCTAGCGGCCAATGAGCAGTTCTTC
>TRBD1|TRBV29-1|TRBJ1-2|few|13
CSVDRVGYYGYTF
TGCAGCGTAGACAGGGTCGGCTACTATGGCTACACCTTC
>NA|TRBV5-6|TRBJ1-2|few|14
CASSLGGPNYGYTF
TGTGCCAGCAGCTTGGGGGGGCCCAACTATGGCTACACCTTC
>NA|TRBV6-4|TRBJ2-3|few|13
CASSEGATDTQYF
TGTGCCAGCAGTGAGGGCGCCACAGATACGCAGTATTTT
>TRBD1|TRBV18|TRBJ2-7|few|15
CASSPGTGGFYEQYF
TGTGCCAGCTCACCAGGAACAGGGGGTTTCTACGAGCAGTACTTC
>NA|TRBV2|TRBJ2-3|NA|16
CASSELGLSSTDTQYF
TGTGCCAGCAGTGAACTAGGACTATCTAGCACAGATACGCAGTATTTT
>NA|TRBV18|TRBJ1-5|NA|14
CASSPGQHNQPQHF
TGTGCCAGCTCACCAGGGCAGCATAATCAGCCCCAGCATTTT
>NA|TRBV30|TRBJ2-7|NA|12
CAWSWGDYEQYF
TGTGCCTGGAGTTGGGGGGACTACGAGCAGTACTTC
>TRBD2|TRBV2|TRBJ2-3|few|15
CASRGGLAGADTQYF
TGTGCCAGCAGGGGTGGGCTAGCGGGAGCAGATACGCAGTATTTT
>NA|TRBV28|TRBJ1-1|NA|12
CASSPLDTEAFF
TGTGCCAGCAGTCCACTCGACACTGAAGCTTTCTTT
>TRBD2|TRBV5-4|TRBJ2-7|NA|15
CASSRGTSGSYEQYF
TGTGCCAGCAGCCGAGGGACTAGCGGCTCCTACGAGCAGTACTTC
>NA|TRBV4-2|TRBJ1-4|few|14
CASSQPGEGEKLFF
TGTGCCAGCAGCCAACCAGGGGAAGGGGAAAAACTGTTTTTT
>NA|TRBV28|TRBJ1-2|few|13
CASSPTGPYGYTF
TGTGCCAGCAGTCCTACAGGGCCCTATGGCTACACCTTC
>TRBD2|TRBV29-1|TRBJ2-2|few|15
CSVASTSALIGELFF
TGCAGCGTTGCGAGCACTAGCGCCCTGATCGGGGAGCTGTTTTTT
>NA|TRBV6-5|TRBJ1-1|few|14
CASSSVDREETTFF
TGTGCCAGCAGTTCCGTCGACAGAGAAGAAACGACTTTCTTT
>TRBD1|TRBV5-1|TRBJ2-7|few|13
CASRRGQSYEQYF
TGCGCCAGCCGCAGGGGACAGTCCTACGAGCAGTACTTC
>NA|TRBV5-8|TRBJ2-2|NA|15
CASSRRGLDTGELFF
TGTGCCAGCAGCCGAAGAGGGTTGGACACCGGGGAGCTGTTTTTT
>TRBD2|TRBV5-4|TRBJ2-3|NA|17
CASSLLLAGVGTDTQYF
TGTGCCAGCAGCTTGTTACTAGCGGGAGTGGGCACAGATACGCAGTATTTT
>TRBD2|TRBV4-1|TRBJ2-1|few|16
CASSQPTSGRATEQFF
TGCGCCAGCAGCCAACCCACTAGCGGGAGGGCCACTGAGCAGTTCTTC
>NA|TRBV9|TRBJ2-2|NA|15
CASSVGNRDTGELFF
TGTGCCAGCAGCGTAGGAAACAGGGACACCGGGGAGCTGTTTTTT
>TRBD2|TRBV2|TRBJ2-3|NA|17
CASRNLLGAGGADTQYF
TGTGCCAGCAGGAACCTCCTGGGAGCGGGAGGTGCAGATACGCAGTATTTT
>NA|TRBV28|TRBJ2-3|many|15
CASSLGGIFTDTQYF
TGTGCCAGCAGTTTAGGGGGGATATTCACAGATACGCAGTATTTT
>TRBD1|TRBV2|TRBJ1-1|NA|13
CASSEEGATEAFF
TGTGCCAGCAGTGAGGAGGGGGCCACTGAAGCTTTCTTT
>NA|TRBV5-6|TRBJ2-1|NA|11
CASSRRNREFF
TGTGCCAGCAGCAGGAGGAACAGGGAGTTCTTC
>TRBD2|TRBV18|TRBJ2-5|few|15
CASSPTTGLPETQYF
TGTGCCAGCTCACCTACTACGGGACTACCAGAGACCCAGTACTTC
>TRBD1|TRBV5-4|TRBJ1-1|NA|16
CASSSSNRGRGTEAFF
TGTGCCAGCAGCTCGTCAAACAGGGGGCGCGGCACTGAAGCTTTCTTT
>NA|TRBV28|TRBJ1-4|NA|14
CASISGTFNGKLFF
TGTGCCAGCATATCGGGGACATTTAATGGAAAACTGTTTTTT
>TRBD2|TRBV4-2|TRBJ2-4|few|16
CASSPDPGLAYDIQYF
TGTGCCAGCAGCCCTGACCCCGGACTAGCATATGACATTCAGTACTTC
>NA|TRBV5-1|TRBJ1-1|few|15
CASSWNTGRETEAFF
TGCGCCAGCAGCTGGAACACAGGGCGGGAGACTGAAGCTTTCTTT
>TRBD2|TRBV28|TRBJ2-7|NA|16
CASSLGTSGLLYEQYF
TGTGCCAGCAGTTTAGGGACTAGCGGACTACTTTACGAGCAGTACTTC
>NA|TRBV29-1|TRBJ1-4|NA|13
CSVGANPNEKLFF
TGCAGCGTTGGGGCAAACCCTAATGAAAAACTGTTTTTT
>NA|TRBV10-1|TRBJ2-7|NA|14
CASSESGRGYEQYF
TGCGCCAGCAGTGAGTCCGGACGGGGCTACGAGCAGTACTTC
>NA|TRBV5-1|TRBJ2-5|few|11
CASSVQETQYF
TGCGCCAGCAGCGTACAAGAGACCCAGTACTTC
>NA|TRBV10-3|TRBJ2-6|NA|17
CAIRGQGISSGANVLTF
TGTGCCATCAGGGGGCAGGGCATCAGCTCTGGGGCCAACGTCCTGACTTTC
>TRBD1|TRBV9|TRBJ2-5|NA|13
CASSVGQEPTQYF
TGTGCCAGCAGCGTGGGACAGGAGCCGACCCAGTACTTC
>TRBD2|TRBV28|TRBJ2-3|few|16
CASSLVAGAVGDTQYF
TGTGCCAGCAGTTTGGTGGCGGGAGCGGTAGGTGATACGCAGTATTTT
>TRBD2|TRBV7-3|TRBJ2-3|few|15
CASSLRRGGADTQYF
TGTGCCAGCAGCTTACGAAGGGGAGGGGCAGATACGCAGTATTTT
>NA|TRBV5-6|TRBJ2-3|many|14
CASSWVAVTDTQYF
TGTGCCAGCAGCTGGGTAGCGGTCACAGATACGCAGTATTTT
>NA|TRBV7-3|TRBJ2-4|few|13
CASSRGKGNIQYF
TGTGCCAGCAGCCGTGGGAAGGGGAACATTCAGTACTTC
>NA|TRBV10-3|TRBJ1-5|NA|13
CAISRQTNQPQHF
TGTGCCATCAGTAGACAGACAAATCAGCCCCAGCATTTT
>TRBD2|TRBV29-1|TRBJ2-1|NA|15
CSVEDLGRAYNEQFF
TGCAGCGTTGAAGATCTCGGGAGGGCTTACAATGAGCAGTTCTTC
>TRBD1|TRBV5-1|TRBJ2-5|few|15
CASSSPTGEYETQYF
TGCGCCAGCAGCTCCCCGACAGGGGAGTATGAGACCCAGTACTTC
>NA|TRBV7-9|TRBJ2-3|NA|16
CASSLSLAGAGDTQYF
TGTGCCAGCAGCTTAAGCCTGGCGGGGGCAGGAGATACGCAGTATTTT
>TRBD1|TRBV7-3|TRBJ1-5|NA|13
CASSSTGGQPQHF
TGTGCCAGCAGCTCGACAGGGGGTCAGCCCCAGCATTTT
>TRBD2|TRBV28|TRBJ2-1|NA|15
CASGSGASGTNEQFF
TGTGCCAGCGGTTCTGGGGCTAGCGGAACCAATGAGCAGTTCTTC